A single sample is the source of the 11 T cell receptor beta chains below, sequenced in a study of T cell repertoires in cytomegalovirus infection. One entry per CDR3 protein results from TCRdb running MiXCR on the reads. This repertoire shows around 450,000 distinct CDR3 sequences, about a third found once; its top ten account for roughly 13%. Source material: PBMCs. The receptors derive from a human donor in good health (CMV status not recorded). Some clones in this sample may be carry-over from other donors' samples.

This clonotype was recorded at least ten times. The J gene is TRBJ1-1, the V gene TRBV7-6, with D unclear. V dropped 6 bases and J dropped 5 bases, with 10 bases sitting between them. The length of the CDR3 is 12 residues. Germline CDR1 is SGHVS and CDR2 is FNYEAQ. In DNA form, the CDR3 reads TGTGCCAGCAGTCGAGACTTAACTGAAGCTTTCTTT. This codes for CASSRDLTEAFF. Based on the CDR3 plus reference TRBV7-6 and TRBJ1-1, the full variable domain is GAGVSQSPRYKVTKRGQDVALRCDPISGHVSLYWYRQALGQGPEFLTYFNYEAQQDKSGLPNDRFSAERPEGSISTLTIQRTEQRDSAMYRCASSRDLTEAFFGQGTRLTVV.

The CDR3 nucleotides are TGTGCCAGCAGTTTGGGGGACCCCGAGCAGTACTTC. This gives the protein CASSLGDPEQYF. The chain combines TRBV28 with TRBJ2-7; D tentatively fits TRBD1 or TRBD2 (5 bases each). Trimming left V 3 bases short and J 6 bases short, with 9 bases between. The length of the CDR3 is 12 residues. CDR1 and CDR2 from the germline V gene are MDHEN and SYDVKM. Looking up the rest from reference TRBV28 and TRBJ2-7 gives the full variable domain: DVKVTQSSRYLVKRTGEKVFLECVQDMDHENMFWYRQDPGLGLRLIYFSYDVKMKEKGDIPEGYSVSREKKERFSLILESASTNQTSMYLCASSLGDPEQYFGPGTRLTVT.

This clonotype was seen a handful of times. The chain recombines TRBV20-1 with TRBJ1-2; no definite D call. V lost 3 bases and J lost 6, with 5 bases in between. This CDR3 spans 10 amino acids. CDR1 DFQATT and CDR2 SNEGSKA come from the germline V gene (reference sequence). The DNA of the CDR3 is TGCAGTGCTAGGATGGATGGCTACACCTTC. This gives the protein CSARMDGYTF.

This clonotype came up a few times. The chain joins TRBV6-1 to TRBJ2-7; 8 bases agree with TRBD1. CDR1 and CDR2 (germline): MNHNS, SASEGT. With V trimmed by 7 bases and J by 0 bases, 5 bases remained unmatched. The CDR3 has 14 amino acids. CDR3 region: CASKRGQASYEQYF. As DNA, the CDR3 is TGTGCCAGCAAAAGGGGACAGGCCTCCTACGAGCAGTACTTC.

This clonotype was seen repeatedly, ten times or more. The chain employs TRBV7-6 and TRBJ2-1; TRBD2 might be the D (6 bases). Trimming pared 3 bases from V and 10 bases from J, leaving 16 bases between. The CDR3 is 14 amino acids. From germline, CDR1 is SGHVS and CDR2 FNYEAQ. The CDR3 DNA reads as TGTGCCAGCAGCTTCGGGGAGCGGGCGACCGAGCAGTTCTTC. It encodes CASSFGERATEQFF.

In regard to this clonotype: At one of its ends the junction is not consistent with the germline gene, which may arise from a read error. This chain links TRBV4-3 with TRBJ1-3; perhaps TRBD1 as D (5 bases). The germline gives CDR1 LGHNA, CDR2 YSLEER. The CDR3 loop spans 15 amino acids. The CDR3 protein is CTSSQGTHSGNTIYF. As DNA, the CDR3 is TGCACCAGCAGCCAAGGGACCCACTCTGGAAACACCATATATTTT.

The chain recombines TRBV7-8 with TRBJ1-2; tentative D call: TRBD1 (5 bases). CDR1 SGHVS and CDR2 FQNEAQ come from the germline V gene. This CDR3 spans 13 amino acids. V was pared by 1 base and J by 5 bases, with 8 bases between. In DNA form, the CDR3 reads TGTGCCAGCAGCTTAGACGAGGGGTATGGCTACACCTTC. Protein sequence: CASSLDEGYGYTF.

The V call is TRBV19, the J call TRBJ1-2; maybe TRBD1 (5 bases). The V gene lost 4 bases and the J gene lost 4 bases, with 13 bases spanning the gap. This CDR3 is built from 14 residues. Germline CDR1 reads LNHDA; CDR2 reads SQIVND (reference sequence). This chain's CDR3 is CASSTTLDSYGYTF. Written as DNA, the CDR3 is TGTGCCAGTAGTACCACCCTCGACAGCTATGGCTACACCTTC.

The V and J genes are TRBV5-5 and TRBJ1-1, with D unresolved. Trimming took 0 bases from V and 9 from J, leaving 12 bases between them. CDR1 SGHKS and CDR2 YYEKEE come from the germline V gene (reference sequence). The length of the CDR3 is 13 residues. Here the CDR3 reads CASSLETQRKAFF. The CDR3 DNA is TGTGCCAGCAGCTTGGAAACACAGAGAAAAGCTTTCTTT.

The sample holds many counts of this clonotype. The chain recombines TRBV12-3 or TRBV12-4 with TRBJ1-2; no clear D. CDR3 size: 13 residues. The V end was cut by 1 base, the J end by 4 bases, with 7 bases between. CDR3 sequence (DNA): TGTGCCAGCAGTTTAGAGCCTCTCTATGGCTACACCTTC. It encodes CASSLEPLYGYTF.

This clonotype was seen at least ten times. J is TRBJ1-4 and V is TRBV6-1, with 8 bases fitting TRBD1. Germline assignment: CDR1 MNHNS and CDR2 SASEGT. With V trimmed by 6 bases and J by 7 bases, 4 bases remained unmatched. The CDR3 contains 13 residues. The chain's CDR3 is CASRTTGVEKLFF. The CDR3 DNA is TGTGCCAGCAGAACGACAGGGGTTGAAAAACTGTTTTTT.